Listed below are T cell receptor beta chains from one sample, sequenced in a study of blood T cell repertoires in COVID-19. Sequenced by immunoSEQ multiplex PCR; TCRdb stores in-frame clones only, minus some. The table records approximately 76,000 clones, roughly 85% of them present only once. Sequenced: peripheral blood. These receptors all stem from a human donor in a cohort sampled during active COVID-19. Each CDR3 is given with its conserved first and last residue. Each record gives: CDR3 length, V gene, clone size, J gene, CDR3 protein. Not all rows give a size; the values are once, few, many and, for expanded clones, a class.

14,TRBV2,-,TRBJ2-3,CASNSGLATDTQYF
14,TRBV2,-,TRBJ1-2,CASKSPFANYGYTF
13,TRBV30,-,TRBJ2-5,CAWSTGGPETQYF
16,TRBV19,-,TRBJ2-3,CASRLAGGTSTDTQYF
15,TRBV5-4,-,TRBJ2-5,CASSLQRESQETQYF
17,TRBV3-1/TRBV3-2,once,TRBJ2-5,CASSQDLSGRVEETQYF
15,TRBV7-3,-,TRBJ2-2,CASSLTGPDTGELFF
18,TRBV3-1/TRBV3-2,-,TRBJ2-7,CASSQDLTRLAVKYEQYF
15,TRBV6-6,once,TRBJ1-6,CASSYDSVFDSPLHF
13,TRBV10-2,-,TRBJ1-5,CASSDRGRQPQHF
15,TRBV5-1,-,TRBJ2-7,CASSHGDRARYEQYF
14,TRBV24-1,-,TRBJ2-5,CATSDSTGWETQYF
13,TRBV12-3/TRBV12-4,-,TRBJ1-1,CASSFRVNTEAFF
15,TRBV19,-,TRBJ2-5,CASSMLQQGQETQYF
16,TRBV5-6,few,TRBJ2-4,CASSLEDRAAKNIQYF
17,TRBV28,-,TRBJ1-5,CASTTTGQGGGNQPQHF
17,TRBV11-3,-,TRBJ1-4,CASSLGTGSATNEKLFF
14,TRBV5-1,-,TRBJ2-3,CASSPGLSTDTQYF
15,TRBV6-2/TRBV6-3,once,TRBJ2-7,CASSSPGLSHYEQYF
12,TRBV19,-,TRBJ2-1,CASSIEGLEQFF
14,TRBV12-1,-,TRBJ1-2,CASRGVTSLHGYTF
14,TRBV27,-,TRBJ2-7,CASSLRGTLSEQYF
13,TRBV11-2,once,TRBJ2-7,CASSPKFGEGQYF
17,TRBV10-3,-,TRBJ1-2,CAISESTLALPRYGYTF
15,TRBV28,-,TRBJ2-2,CASTPSPGGTGELFF
14,TRBV5-1,-,TRBJ2-1,CASSLVGTYNEQFF
14,TRBV7-2,-,TRBJ1-4,CASSVGRGNEKLFF
16,TRBV15,many,TRBJ2-7,CATSREAGGGTYEQYF
12,TRBV19,-,TRBJ2-1,CASSREVNEQFF
17,TRBV5-6,-,TRBJ2-1,CASSLAAGEVSYNEQFF
16,TRBV4-1,few,TRBJ1-2,CASSQAGNKVAYGYTF
15,TRBV11-3,once,TRBJ2-7,CASSPEGTSGYEQYF
15,TRBV19,-,TRBJ1-2,CASSIRVTGAYGYTF
15,TRBV7-7,-,TRBJ2-5,CASSSRWTGEETQYF
16,TRBV6-1,-,TRBJ2-5,CASSDGGLAFLETQYF
14,TRBV15,-,TRBJ2-1,CATSSPTRSNEQFF
12,TRBV27,-,TRBJ2-2,CASSLMRGELFF